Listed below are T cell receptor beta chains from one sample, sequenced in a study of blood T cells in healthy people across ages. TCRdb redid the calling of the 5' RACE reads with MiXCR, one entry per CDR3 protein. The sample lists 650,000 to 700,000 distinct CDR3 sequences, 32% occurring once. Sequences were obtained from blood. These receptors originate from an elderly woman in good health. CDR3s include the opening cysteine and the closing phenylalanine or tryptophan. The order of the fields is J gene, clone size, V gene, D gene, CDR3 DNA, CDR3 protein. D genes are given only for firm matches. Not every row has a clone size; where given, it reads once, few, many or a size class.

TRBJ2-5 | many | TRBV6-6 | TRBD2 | TGTGCCAGTATGCGGGGGGGCCAAGAGACCCAGTACTTC | CASMRGGQETQYF
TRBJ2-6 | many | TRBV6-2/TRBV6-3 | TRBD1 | TGTGCCAGCAGTTACCTTACAGGGGCTGGGGCCAACGTCCTGACTTTC | CASSYLTGAGANVLTF
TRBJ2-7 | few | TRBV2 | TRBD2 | TGTGCCAGTAGACTAGCGGGGGGTGTGAATGAGCAGTACTTC | CASRLAGGVNEQYF
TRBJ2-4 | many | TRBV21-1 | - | TGTGCCAGCAGCTTGCGGGACACCTACCTCCTGGAGAAAGATTTCGACCTCATACAGTACTTC | CASSLRDTYLLEKDFDLIQYF
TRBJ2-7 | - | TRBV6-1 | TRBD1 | TGTGCCAGCAGTGAACGCCGGGACAGGGGAGACGAGCAGTACTTC | CASSERRDRGDEQYF
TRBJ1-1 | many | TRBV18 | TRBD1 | TGTGCCAGCAGTCCGAGGGGGCTTGGGACTGAAGCTTTCTTT | CASSPRGLGTEAFF
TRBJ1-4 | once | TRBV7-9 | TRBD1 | TGTGCCAACAGCTTAGGTGATCGGCGGGACAGGGGAACAACTAATGAAAAACTGTTTTTT | CANSLGDRRDRGTTNEKLFF
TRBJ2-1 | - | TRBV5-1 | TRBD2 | TGCGCCAGCAGTTACACTAGCGGGGGGTACAATGAGCAGTTCTTC | CASSYTSGGYNEQFF
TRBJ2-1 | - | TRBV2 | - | TGTGCCAGCAGTGTAGATGCGACCTCCGGCTCCTACAATGAGCAGTTCTTC | CASSVDATSGSYNEQFF
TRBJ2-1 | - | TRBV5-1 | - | TGCGCCAGCAGCCAAGGGGATCCCTACAATGAGCAGTTCTTC | CASSQGDPYNEQFF
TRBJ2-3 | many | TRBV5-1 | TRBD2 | TGCGCCAGCAGCCCCGAACTAGCGGGGGGCCCAGATACGCAGTATTTT | CASSPELAGGPDTQYF
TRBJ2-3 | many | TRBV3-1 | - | TGTGCCAGCAGCCAAGACGGTGCGCCCCGCACAGATACGCAGTATTTT | CASSQDGAPRTDTQYF
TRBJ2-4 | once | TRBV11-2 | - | TGTGCCAGCAGCCTGGGAAGTCTAGCCAAAACCATTCAGTACTTC | CASSLGSLAKTIQYF
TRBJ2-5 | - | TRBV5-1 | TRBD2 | TGCGCCAGCAGCCCGGGACTAGCGAACCAAGAGACCCAGTACTTC | CASSPGLANQETQYF
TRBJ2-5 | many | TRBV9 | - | TGTGCCAGCAGCCTTTCACCGAGGGAGACCCAGTACTTC | CASSLSPRETQYF
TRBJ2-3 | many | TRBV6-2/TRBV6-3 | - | TGTGCCAGCAGAGACGGGACTAGCACAGATACGCAGTATTTT | CASRDGTSTDTQYF
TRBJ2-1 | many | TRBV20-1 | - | TGCAGTGCTCGGACTGTAGGCAATGAGCAGTTCTTC | CSARTVGNEQFF
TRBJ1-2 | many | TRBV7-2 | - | TGTGCCAGCAGCGAGGGTCTGGGGGGCTACACCTTC | CASSEGLGGYTF
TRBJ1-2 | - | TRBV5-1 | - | TGCGCCAGCAGTCCCTGCGGGGGGAATAACTATGGCTACACCTTC | CASSPCGGNNYGYTF
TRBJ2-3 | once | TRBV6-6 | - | TGTGCCAGCAGTTACGTCCTGTCCACAGATACGCAGTATTTT | CASSYVLSTDTQYF
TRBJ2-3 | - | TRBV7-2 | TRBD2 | TGTGCCAGCAGCCCGGGGCCGGGAGGATCAGATACGCAGTATTTT | CASSPGPGGSDTQYF
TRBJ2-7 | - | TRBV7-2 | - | TGTGCCAGCAGCCCGACCGCGGGGCTGGTTGTAGGCGAGCAGTACTTC | CASSPTAGLVVGEQYF
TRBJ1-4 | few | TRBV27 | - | TGTGCCAGCAGTTTATCCTACAGGGTGATAGGTGAAAAACTGTTTTTT | CASSLSYRVIGEKLFF
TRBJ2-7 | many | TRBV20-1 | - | TGCAGTGCTAGCCAGGGCTTAGGAGTCTACGAGCAGTACTTC | CSASQGLGVYEQYF
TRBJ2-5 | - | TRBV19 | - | TGTGCCAGTAGTACGACCAGGGTTCGGGAGACCCAGTACTTC | CASSTTRVRETQYF
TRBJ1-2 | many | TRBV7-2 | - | TGTGCCAGCAGCTACTCGGGGGCACCTAACTATGGCTACACCTTC | CASSYSGAPNYGYTF
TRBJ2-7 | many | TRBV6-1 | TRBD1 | TGTGCCAGCAGGGGACAGACGTTCTCCTACGAGCAGTACTTC | CASRGQTFSYEQYF
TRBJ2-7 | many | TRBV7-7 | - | TGTGCCAGCAGCCGGGGCGAGGAGCAGTACTTC | CASSRGEEQYF
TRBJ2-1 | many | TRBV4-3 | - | TGCGCCAGCAGCCACGGATTGGTCCCCAGCTCCTACAATGAGCAGTTCTTC | CASSHGLVPSSYNEQFF
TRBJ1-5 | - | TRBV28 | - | TGTGCCAGCACCCAGGGTCGCAATCAGCCCCCGCATTTT | CASTQGRNQPPHF
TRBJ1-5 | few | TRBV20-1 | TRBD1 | TGCAGTGCTAGCCCGACAGGGGGGTTTCAGCCCCAGCATTTT | CSASPTGGFQPQHF
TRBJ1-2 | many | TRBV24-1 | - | TGTGCCACCAGTGATTCAACAGGGCGCGGCTACACCTTC | CATSDSTGRGYTF
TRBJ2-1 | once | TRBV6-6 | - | TGTGCCAGCCAACATAGCGATGGGGACAATGAGCAGTTCTTC | CASQHSDGDNEQFF
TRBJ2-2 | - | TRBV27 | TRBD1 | TGTGCCAGCAGTCCCCGGACAGGGCTTAGGTTCGGGGAGCTGTTTTTT | CASSPRTGLRFGELFF
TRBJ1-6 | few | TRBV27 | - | TGTGCCAGCAGTTCAGCCGGCTATAATTCACCCCTCCACTTT | CASSSAGYNSPLHF
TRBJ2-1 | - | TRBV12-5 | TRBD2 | TGTGCTAGTGGTTTGGAGGGACTAGCGCCCAATGAGCAGTTCTTC | CASGLEGLAPNEQFF
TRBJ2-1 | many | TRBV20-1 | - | TGCAGTGCCGTCGGGACCGCCCCAGGCAATGAGCAGTTCTTC | CSAVGTAPGNEQFF
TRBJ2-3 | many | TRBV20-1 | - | TGCAGTGCTTACACAGATACGCAGTATTTT | CSAYTDTQYF
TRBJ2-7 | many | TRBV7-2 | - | TGTGCCAGCAGCTTAGACGGGGCCTACTCCTACGAGCAGTACTTC | CASSLDGAYSYEQYF
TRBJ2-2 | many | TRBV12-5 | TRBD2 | TGTGCTAGTGGTTTTGCGAGCGGGGGGGCCGACACCGGGGAGCTGTTTTTT | CASGFASGGADTGELFF
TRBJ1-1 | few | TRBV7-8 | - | TGTGCCAGCAGCGCCAACAGGGTGGGAACTGAAGCTTTCTTT | CASSANRVGTEAFF
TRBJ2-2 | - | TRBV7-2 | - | TGTGCCAGCAGCTTAGCGATAGAGAACACCGGGGAGCTGTTTTTT | CASSLAIENTGELFF
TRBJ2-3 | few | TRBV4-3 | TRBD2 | TGCGCCAGCAGCCAAGATAAGCCGGGGGGGCCGCCAGATGCGCAGTATTTT | CASSQDKPGGPPDAQYF
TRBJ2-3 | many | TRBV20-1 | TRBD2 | TGCAGTGCTAGAGTCCAGCGGGGAAGCCCAGATACGCAGTATTTT | CSARVQRGSPDTQYF
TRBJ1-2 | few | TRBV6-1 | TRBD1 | TGTGCCAGCAGTGAAGTTGACAGGGGGCGCGACTATGGCTACACCTTC | CASSEVDRGRDYGYTF
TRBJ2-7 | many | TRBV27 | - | TGTGCCAGCAGCAAACATTGGACGGGACGAAGGGCCTACGAGCAGTACTTC | CASSKHWTGRRAYEQYF
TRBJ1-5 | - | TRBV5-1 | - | TGCGCCAGCAGCTTGGTTCGCATCCTCTCGTTTGGGTATAGCAATCAGCCCCAGCATTTT | CASSLVRILSFGYSNQPQHF
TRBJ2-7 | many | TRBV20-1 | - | TGCAGTGCTTCAAGGGGGACAAAATCCTACGAGCAGTACTTC | CSASRGTKSYEQYF
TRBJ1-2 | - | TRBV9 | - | TGTGCCAGCAGCGCCACCTTCTCCGGGACGACTTATGGCTACACCTTC | CASSATFSGTTYGYTF
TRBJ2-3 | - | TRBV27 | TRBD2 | TGTGCCAGCAGTCCGATAGCGGGGGGGCCTACAGATACGCAGTATTTT | CASSPIAGGPTDTQYF
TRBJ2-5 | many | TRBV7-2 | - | TGTGCCAGCAGCTTATGGGCCCGGTTAGGACCGCAAGAGACCCAGTACTTC | CASSLWARLGPQETQYF
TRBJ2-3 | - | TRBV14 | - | TGTGCCAGCAGCCAATTACAGGGAACCCCCACAGATACGCAGTATTTT | CASSQLQGTPTDTQYF
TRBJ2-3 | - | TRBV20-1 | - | TGCAGTGCTAGTCTTTTGGGGGAGGATACGCAGTATTTT | CSASLLGEDTQYF